These 5 T cell receptor beta chains originate from one sample sequenced in a study of T cell repertoires in cytomegalovirus infection. These receptors have no known antigen. Via MiXCR, TCRdb re-called the reads, giving one row per CDR3 protein. The repertoire holds roughly 90,000 distinct CDR3 sequences, with more than 20% as singletons. The sample consisted of CD8+ T cells from cultured PBMCs, taken from culture after CMV antigen stimulation. The receptors derive from a human donor in good health (CMV status not recorded). Some clones in this sample may be carry-over from other donors' samples.

On this clonotype: One junction end disagrees with the germline gene, perhaps due to a read error. CDR3 sequence: CATRPRDRTSGNTIYF. CDR3 nucleotides: TGTGCCACCAGGCCCAGGGACAGGACCTCTGGAAACACCATATATTTC. This chain connects TRBV15 to TRBJ1-3; TRBD1 matches at 8 bases. The CDR3 covers 16 residues. Germline CDR1 LNHNV, CDR2 YYDKDF (reference sequence).

The chain employs TRBV5-1 and TRBJ2-7; tentatively, D is TRBD1 or TRBD2 (5 bases each). CDR3 length: 16 residues. Trimming stripped 3 bases from V and 1 base from J, with 17 bases between. In germline, CDR1 is SGHRS, CDR2 YFSETQ. The CDR3 bases are TGCGCCAGCAGCTCGTCGGACGGGACGGATTCCTACGAGCAGTACTTC. Residues: CASSSSDGTDSYEQYF.

On this clonotype itself: A much larger clone lies a single base off, so this may be a read error. The CDR3, as DNA: TGTGTCAGCACACAAGGACAGGGGTGGACTGAAGCTTTCTTT. It translates to CVSTQGQGWTEAFF. This chain joins TRBV12-3 or TRBV12-4 and TRBJ1-1; 9 nucleotides line up with TRBD1. The CDR3 covers 14 residues.

The rearrangement joins TRBV9 to TRBJ2-2; TRBD2 is a possible D gene (5 bases). The germline V gene encodes CDR1 SGDLS and CDR2 YYNGEE. V was trimmed by 4 bases and J by 5 bases, leaving 9 bases between them. The CDR3 covers 13 residues. CDR3 protein: CASSRSGTGELFF. CDR3 nucleotides: TGTGCCAGCAGCAGATCGGGGACCGGGGAGCTGTTTTTT.

The chain employs TRBV11-3 and TRBJ2-1; D not resolved. This CDR3 region has 12 residues. The germline CDR1 and CDR2 sequences are SGHNT and YENEEA. Trimming cost V 0 bases and J 8 bases, with 5 bases left between them. CDR3 residues: CASSLDMDEQFF. The DNA of the CDR3 is TGTGCCAGCAGCTTAGATATGGATGAGCAGTTCTTC.